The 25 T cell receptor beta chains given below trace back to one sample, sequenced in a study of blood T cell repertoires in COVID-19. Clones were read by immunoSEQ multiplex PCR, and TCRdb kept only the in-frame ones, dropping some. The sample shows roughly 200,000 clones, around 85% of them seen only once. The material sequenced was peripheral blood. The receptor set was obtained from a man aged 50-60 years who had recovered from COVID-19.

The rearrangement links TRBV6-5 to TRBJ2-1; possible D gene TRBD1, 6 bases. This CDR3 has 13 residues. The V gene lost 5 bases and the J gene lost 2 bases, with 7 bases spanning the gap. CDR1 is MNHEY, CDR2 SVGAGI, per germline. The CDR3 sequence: CASSKGAYNEQFF. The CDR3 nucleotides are TGTGCCAGCAGTAAGGGGGCCTACAATGAGCAGTTCTTC.

CDR3 in DNA: TGTGCCAGCAGTGGAATCTCGATATGGGCCTATCGGGAACAAGGCGAAAAACTGTTTTTT. Translating gives CASSGISIWAYREQGEKLFF. V is TRBV6-1 and J is TRBJ1-4, with unresolved D. V gave up 4 bases and J gave up 8 bases, with 32 bases separating them. Germline V gene lookup returns CDR1 MNHNS and CDR2 SASEGT. The CDR3 consists of 20 residues.

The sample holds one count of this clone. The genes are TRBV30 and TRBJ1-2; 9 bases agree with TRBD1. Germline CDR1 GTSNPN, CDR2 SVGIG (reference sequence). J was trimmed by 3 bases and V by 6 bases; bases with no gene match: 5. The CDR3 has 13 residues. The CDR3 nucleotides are TGTGCCTGTTACAGGGGGCGCGACTATGGCTACACCTTC. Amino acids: CACYRGRDYGYTF.

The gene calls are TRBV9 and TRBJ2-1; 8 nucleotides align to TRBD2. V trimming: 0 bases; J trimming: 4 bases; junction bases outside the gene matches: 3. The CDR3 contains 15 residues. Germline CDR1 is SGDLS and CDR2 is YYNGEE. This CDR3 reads CASSVELAEYNEQFF. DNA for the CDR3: TGTGCCAGCAGCGTAGAACTAGCGGAGTACAATGAGCAGTTCTTC. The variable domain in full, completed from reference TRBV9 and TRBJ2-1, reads DSGVTQTPKHLITATGQRVTLRCSPRSGDLSVYWYQQSLDQGLQFLIQYYNGEERAKGNILERFSAQQFPDLHSELNLSSLELGDSALYFCASSVELAEYNEQFFGPGTRLTVL.

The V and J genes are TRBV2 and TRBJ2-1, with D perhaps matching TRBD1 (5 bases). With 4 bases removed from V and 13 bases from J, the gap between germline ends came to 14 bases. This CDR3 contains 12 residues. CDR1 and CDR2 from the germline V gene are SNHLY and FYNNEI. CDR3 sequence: CASSVMQDKQFF. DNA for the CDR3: TGTGCCAGCAGTGTAATGCAGGACAAACAGTTCTTC.

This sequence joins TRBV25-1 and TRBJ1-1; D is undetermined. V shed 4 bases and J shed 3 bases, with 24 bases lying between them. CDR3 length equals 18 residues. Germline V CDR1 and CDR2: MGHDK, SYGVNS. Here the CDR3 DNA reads TGTGCCAGCAGTGGCAGAGGGCATCGGGGTTACCGTGACACTGAAGCTTTCTTT. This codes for CASSGRGHRGYRDTEAFF. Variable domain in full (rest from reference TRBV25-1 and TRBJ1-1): EADIYQTPRYLVIGTGKKITLECSQTMGHDKMYWYQQDPGMELHLIHYSYGVNSTEKGDLSSESTVSRIRTEHFPLTLESARPSHTSQYLCASSGRGHRGYRDTEAFFGQGTRLTVV.

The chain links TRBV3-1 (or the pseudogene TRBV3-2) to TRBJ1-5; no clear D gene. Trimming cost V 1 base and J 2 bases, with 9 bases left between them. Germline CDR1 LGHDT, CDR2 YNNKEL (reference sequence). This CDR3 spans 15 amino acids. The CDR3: CASSQAGRRNQPQHF. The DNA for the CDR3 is TGTGCCAGCAGCCAAGCGGGTAGGCGCAATCAGCCCCAGCATTTT.

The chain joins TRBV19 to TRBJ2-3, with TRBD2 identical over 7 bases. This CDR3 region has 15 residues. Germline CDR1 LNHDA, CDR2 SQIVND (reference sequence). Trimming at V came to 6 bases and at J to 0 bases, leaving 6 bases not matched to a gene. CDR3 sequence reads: CASRGGSKSTDTQYF. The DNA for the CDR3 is TGTGCCAGTAGGGGGGGGTCTAAGAGCACAGATACGCAGTATTTT.

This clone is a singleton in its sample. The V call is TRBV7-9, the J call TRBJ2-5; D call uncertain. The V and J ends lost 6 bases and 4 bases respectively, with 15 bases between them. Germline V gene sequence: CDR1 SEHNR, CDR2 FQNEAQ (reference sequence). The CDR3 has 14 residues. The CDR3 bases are TGTGCCAGCAGTGTTTCCGGGTATCGAGAGACCCAGTACTTC. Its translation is CASSVSGYRETQYF. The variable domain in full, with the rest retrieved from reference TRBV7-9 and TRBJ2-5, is DTGVSQNPRHKITKRGQNVTFRCDPISEHNRLYWYRQTLGQGPEFLTYFQNEAQLEKSRLLSDRFSAERPKGSFSTLEIQRTEQGDSAMYLCASSVSGYRETQYFGPGTRLLVL.

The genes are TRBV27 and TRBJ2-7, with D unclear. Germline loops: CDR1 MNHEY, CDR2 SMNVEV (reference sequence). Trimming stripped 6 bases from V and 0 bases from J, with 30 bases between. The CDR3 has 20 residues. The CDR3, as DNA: TGTGCCAGCAGCAACGACGGTCAGGCCCTTCTAAGTCGAAGCTCCTACGAGCAGTACTTC. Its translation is CASSNDGQALLSRSSYEQYF.

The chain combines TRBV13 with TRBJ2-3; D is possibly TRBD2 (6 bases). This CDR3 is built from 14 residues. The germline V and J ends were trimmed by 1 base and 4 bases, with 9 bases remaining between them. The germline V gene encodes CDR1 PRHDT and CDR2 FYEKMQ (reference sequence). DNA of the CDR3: TGTGCCAGCAGCTTAGCGGGAGTTGCAGATACGCAGTATTTT. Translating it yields CASSLAGVADTQYF.

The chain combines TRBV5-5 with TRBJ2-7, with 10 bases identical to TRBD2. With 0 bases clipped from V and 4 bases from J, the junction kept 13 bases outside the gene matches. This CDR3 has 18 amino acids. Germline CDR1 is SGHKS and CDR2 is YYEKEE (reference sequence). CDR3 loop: CASSLAPSGRSSRYEQYF. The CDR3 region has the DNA TGTGCCAGCAGCTTGGCACCTAGCGGGAGATCTTCCCGGTACGAGCAGTACTTC.

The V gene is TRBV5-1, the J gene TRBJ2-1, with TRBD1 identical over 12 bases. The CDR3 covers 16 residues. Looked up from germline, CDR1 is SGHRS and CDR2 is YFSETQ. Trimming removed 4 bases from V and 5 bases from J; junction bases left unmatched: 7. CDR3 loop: CASSPSGQGAHNEQFF. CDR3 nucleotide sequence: TGCGCCAGCAGCCCCTCGGGACAGGGGGCCCACAATGAGCAGTTCTTC.

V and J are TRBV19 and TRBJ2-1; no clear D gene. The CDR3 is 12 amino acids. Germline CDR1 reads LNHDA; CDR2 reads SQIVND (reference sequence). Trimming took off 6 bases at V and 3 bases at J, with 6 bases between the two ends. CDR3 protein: CASSYSYNEQFF. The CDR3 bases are TGTGCCAGTAGCTACAGCTACAATGAGCAGTTCTTC.

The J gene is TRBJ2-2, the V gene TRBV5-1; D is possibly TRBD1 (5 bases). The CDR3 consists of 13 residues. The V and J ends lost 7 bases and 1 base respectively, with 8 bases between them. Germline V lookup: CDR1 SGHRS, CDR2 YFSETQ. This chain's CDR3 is CASFGQNTGELFF. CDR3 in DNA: TGCGCCAGCTTCGGACAGAACACCGGGGAGCTGTTTTTT.

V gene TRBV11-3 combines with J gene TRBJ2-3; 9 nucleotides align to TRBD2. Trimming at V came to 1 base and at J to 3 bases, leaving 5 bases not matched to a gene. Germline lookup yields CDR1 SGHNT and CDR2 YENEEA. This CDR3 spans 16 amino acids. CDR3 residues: CASSLGAGGTTDTQYF. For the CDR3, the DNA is TGTGCCAGCAGCTTAGGGGCGGGAGGGACTACAGATACGCAGTATTTT. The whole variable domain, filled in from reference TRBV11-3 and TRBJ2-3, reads EAGVVQSPRYKIIEKKQPVAFWCNPISGHNTLYWYLQNLGQGPELLIRYENEEAVDDSQLPKDRFSAERLKGVDSTLKIQPAELGDSAVYLCASSLGAGGTTDTQYFGPGTRLTVL.

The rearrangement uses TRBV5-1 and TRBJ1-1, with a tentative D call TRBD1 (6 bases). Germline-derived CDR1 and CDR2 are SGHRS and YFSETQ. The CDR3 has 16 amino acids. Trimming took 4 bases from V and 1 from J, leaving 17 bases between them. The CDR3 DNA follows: TGCGCCAGCAGCCCGCGAGGGGGACGGACGAACACTGAAGCTTTCTTT. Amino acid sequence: CASSPRGGRTNTEAFF. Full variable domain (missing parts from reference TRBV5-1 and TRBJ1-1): KAGVTQTPRYLIKTRGQQVTLSCSPISGHRSVSWYQQTPGQGLQFLFEYFSETQRNKGNFPGRFSGRQFSNSRSEMNVSTLELGDSALYLCASSPRGGRTNTEAFFGQGTRLTVV.

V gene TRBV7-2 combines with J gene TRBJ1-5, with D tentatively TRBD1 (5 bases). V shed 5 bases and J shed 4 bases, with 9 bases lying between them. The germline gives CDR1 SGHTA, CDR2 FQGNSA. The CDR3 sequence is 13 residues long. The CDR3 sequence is CASSQDRNQPQHF. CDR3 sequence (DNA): TGTGCCAGCAGCCAAGACAGAAATCAGCCCCAGCATTTT.

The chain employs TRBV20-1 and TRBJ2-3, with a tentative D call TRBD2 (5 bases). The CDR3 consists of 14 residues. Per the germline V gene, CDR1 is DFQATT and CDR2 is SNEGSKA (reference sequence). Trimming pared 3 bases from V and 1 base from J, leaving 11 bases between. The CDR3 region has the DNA TGCAGTGCTAGTTCAGCGGAAGGCACAGATACGCAGTATTTT. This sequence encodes CSASSAEGTDTQYF.

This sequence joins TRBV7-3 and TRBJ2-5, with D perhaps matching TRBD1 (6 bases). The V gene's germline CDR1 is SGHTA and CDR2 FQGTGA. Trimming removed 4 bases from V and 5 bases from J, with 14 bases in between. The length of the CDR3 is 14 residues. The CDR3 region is CASSSLGGGETQYF. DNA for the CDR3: TGTGCCAGCAGCTCTTTAGGGGGTGGGGAGACCCAGTACTTC.

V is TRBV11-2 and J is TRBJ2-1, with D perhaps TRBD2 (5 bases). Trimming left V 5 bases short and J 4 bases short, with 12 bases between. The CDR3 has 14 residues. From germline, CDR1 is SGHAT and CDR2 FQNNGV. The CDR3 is CASSPSGFYNEQFF. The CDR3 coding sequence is TGTGCCAGCAGCCCAAGCGGATTTTACAATGAGCAGTTCTTC.

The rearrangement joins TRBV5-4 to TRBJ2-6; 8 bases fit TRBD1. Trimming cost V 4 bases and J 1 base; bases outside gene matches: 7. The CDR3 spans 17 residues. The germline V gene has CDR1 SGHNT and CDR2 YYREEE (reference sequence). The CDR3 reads CASSVRTGRSGANVLTF. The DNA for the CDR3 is TGTGCCAGCAGCGTAAGGACAGGGCGGTCTGGGGCCAACGTCCTGACTTTC.

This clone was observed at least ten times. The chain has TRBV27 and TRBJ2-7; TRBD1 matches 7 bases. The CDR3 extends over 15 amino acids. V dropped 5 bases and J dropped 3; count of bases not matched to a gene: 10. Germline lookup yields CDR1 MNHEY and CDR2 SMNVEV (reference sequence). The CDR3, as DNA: TGTGCCAGCAGTCCACAGGGGAGATTTGACTACGAGCAGTACTTC. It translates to CASSPQGRFDYEQYF.

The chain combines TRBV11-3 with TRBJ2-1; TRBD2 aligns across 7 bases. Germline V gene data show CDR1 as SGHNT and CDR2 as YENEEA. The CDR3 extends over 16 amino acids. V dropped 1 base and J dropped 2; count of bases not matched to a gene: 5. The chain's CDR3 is CASSLAAGVPYNEQFF. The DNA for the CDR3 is TGTGCCAGCAGCTTAGCTGCGGGAGTACCCTACAATGAGCAGTTCTTC.

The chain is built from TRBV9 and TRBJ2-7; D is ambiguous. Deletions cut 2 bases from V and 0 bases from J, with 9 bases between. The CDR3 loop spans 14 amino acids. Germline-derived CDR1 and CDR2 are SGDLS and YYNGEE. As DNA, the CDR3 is TGTGCCAGCAGCGTTCAGGTATCCTCCTACGAGCAGTACTTC. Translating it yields CASSVQVSSYEQYF.